This entry features one T cell receptor (beta chain) sequence. V was clipped by 3 bases and J by 8 bases, with 13 bases between them. Looked up from germline, CDR1 is MNHEY and CDR2 is SMNVEV (reference sequence). CDR3 length: 14 residues. These data come from a study of T cell clonotyping in hematopoietic cell transplantation. Sequencing was performed with immunoSEQ multiplex PCR; in TCRdb, only in-frame clones are kept and a portion is missing. The sample holds about 12,000 clones, about 86% seen once. Samples: about 28 days before transplant, then days 30, 100 and 180 after. This receptor was obtained from a female patient aged 40-49 years who had an allogeneic stem cell transplant from a related donor, so T cells may come from the graft donor. Some clones in this sample may be carry-over from other donors' samples. Here the sequenced sample was PBMCs, taken 100 days after allogeneic stem cell transplant. The chain combines TRBV27 with TRBJ1-4, with D possibly matching TRBD1 (5 bases). The CDR3 DNA is TGTGCCAGCAGTTTGAGGGGAAAGGGAGAAAAACTGTTTTTT. It is translated as CASSLRGKGEKLFF.